This T cell receptor beta chain was recorded in a study of CXCR3-negative and CXCR3-positive naive CD8 T cells (dated by TCRdb to the late 2010s). Regarding the complete study: In total, about 135 million TRB reads were obtained, or roughly 1.5 +/- 0.3 million reads per library. Diversity and physicochemical repertoire analyses covered over 10 donors pooled from two independent experiments. TRBV-TRBJ cluster analysis included naive subsets from about 5 donors and memory cells from 3 donors.

Sequencing instrument: NextSeq 550. The Human TCR Profiling Kit (MiLaboratory) was used to prepare UMI-labeled 5' RACE TRB cDNA libraries. cDNA synthesis used the entire amount of extracted RNA, and PCR amplification then used the entire amount of cDNA produced. Libraries were prepared in parallel using an identical number of PCR cycles. The study's processing was this. MIGEC and MiXCR extracted about 50,000 +/- 10,000 unique UMI-labeled TRB cDNA molecules per library, requiring at least two reads per UMI. On average, approximately 40,000 +/- 10,000 functional in-frame TRB CDR3 nucleotide clonotypes lacking stop codons were found per library. After downsampling to 5000 UMI-labeled TRB molecules per sample, diversity metrics, including normalized Shannon-Wiener and Chao1, were computed in VDJtools. VDJtools computed clonotype-size-weighted physicochemical properties of the central five CDR3 residues: interaction energy, strength, volume and Kidera factor 4. TCRdb reprocessed the reads and assigns one entry to each CDR3 protein sequence, leaving out DNA. The V and J calls were determined by TCRdb, not by the authors. This specimen's table enumerates around 95,000 distinct CDR3 sequences. The top ten hold around 0.99% of the sample.

What the work shows at the level of the full study, not this receptor alone: Similar TRBV-TRBJ usage was shown by naive CXCR3-negative and CXCR3-positive cells from the same donor, whereas distinct patterns were shown by memory cells. Repertoire diversity was comparably high in both naive subsets but much lower in memory CD8+ T cells. Because surface CD5, which is linked to self-reactivity in mice, was comparable between the naive subsets, TCR interaction strength was also inferred from the physicochemical properties of TRB CDR3s. TRB CDR3s from CXCR3-positive naive cells showed higher hydrophobicity (lower Kidera factor 4), lower energy, and higher strength and volume indices than CXCR3-negative naive cells. Freshly isolated PBMCs were used for most assays because CXCR3 expression partially decreased after cryopreservation.

Each CD8+ T cell subset was flow-sorted in triplicate, and around 300,000 cells per subset were placed directly into RLT lysis buffer. To keep memory contaminants out, a stringent definition of naive CD8+ T cells was applied: CD45RO-CCR7+CD27+CD95-. Using standard density gradient centrifugation, peripheral blood mononuclear cells were isolated from buffy coats. Naive CXCR3-negative and CXCR3-positive CD8+ T cells were flow-sorted using a FACSAria III. An RNeasy Mini Kit was used to extract total RNA from the sorted cells. A remark on this clonotype: Its target antigen remains unknown.

The sequenced sample consisted of naive CXCR3+ CD8+ T cells from blood. In the paper's terms, the cell subset or site label means: CD45RO-CCR7+CD27+CD95- naive CD8+ T cells expressing CXCR3 (TNR3+). The clonotype comes from a human donor in good health. Some clones in this sample may be carry-over from other donors' samples.

This receptor has the CDR3 CASRPIRGLGNTGELFF. The sequence joins TRBV7-8 to TRBJ2-2; TCRdb gives TRBD1 as the D gene, but with no DNA this cannot be confirmed. In the germline V gene, CDR1 corresponds to SGHVS and CDR2 to FQNEAQ. The CDR3 starts with the cysteine, ends with the phenylalanine, and has 17 residues. DNA is not recorded here.